The 21 T cell receptor beta chains reported below all come from one sample, sequenced in a study of beta chain features in type 1 diabetes. Expressed TCRB transcripts were sequenced, since all the RNA that had been isolated was reverse transcribed. Only in-frame clones appear in the TCRdb table, and some are missing; sequencing was by immunoSEQ multiplex PCR. Here the sample spans about 130,000 clones, 9% to 9.5% being singletons. The sequencing sample was made of central memory CD4+ T cells from blood. These receptors came from a man between 18 and 29 years old in good health.

The gene calls are TRBV18 and TRBJ1-4; D remains ambiguous. The CDR3 runs to 14 residues. The germline V gene has CDR1 KGHSH and CDR2 LQKENI. Trimming took off 4 bases at V and 12 bases at J, with 18 bases between the two ends. DNA of the CDR3: TGTGCCAGCTCACTCGGACGGGAAGCCGAGGAACTGTTTTTT. Translated: CASSLGREAEELFF.

The chain recombines TRBV7-9 with TRBJ2-3; D gene uncertain. This CDR3 is 15 amino acids long. The germline V and J ends were trimmed by 2 bases and 2 bases, with 11 bases remaining between them. Looked up from germline, CDR1 is SEHNR and CDR2 is FQNEAQ (reference sequence). CDR3 protein: CASSLFRSTTDTQYF. CDR3 DNA: TGTGCCAGCAGCTTATTCCGGTCTACCACAGATACGCAGTATTTT. Full variable domain (rest looked up from reference TRBV7-9 and TRBJ2-3): DTGVSQNPRHKITKRGQNVTFRCDPISEHNRLYWYRQTLGQGPEFLTYFQNEAQLEKSRLLSDRFSAERPKGSFSTLEIQRTEQGDSAMYLCASSLFRSTTDTQYFGPGTRLTVL.

The rearrangement links TRBV11-3 to TRBJ2-1; 9 nucleotides match TRBD1. CDR1 SGHNT and CDR2 YENEEA come from the germline V gene. Trimming took 5 bases from V and 9 from J; bases not matched to a gene: 14. The CDR3 consists of 16 residues. CDR3 amino acids: CASSPQWGQGSGEQFF. The CDR3 bases are TGTGCCAGCAGCCCCCAGTGGGGACAGGGATCCGGTGAGCAGTTCTTC.

The V and J genes are TRBV28 and TRBJ1-2; the D gene is possibly TRBD1 (6 bases). Trimming took 6 bases from V and 3 from J, leaving 14 bases between them. The germline gives CDR1 MDHEN, CDR2 SYDVKM. The CDR3 consists of 14 residues. The CDR3 DNA sequence: TGTGCCAGCAGGGCGGGGGGCGTCGACTATGGCTACACCTTC. It codes for CASRAGGVDYGYTF.

This clone showed up just a few times. V gene TRBV28 combines with J gene TRBJ2-4, with TRBD2 matching 13 bases. The V and J ends lost 3 bases and 1 base, in that order; junction bases with no gene match: 6. The V gene's germline CDR1 is MDHEN and CDR2 SYDVKM. The CDR3 covers 18 residues. The CDR3 region is CASSFIQLAGGAKNIQYF. The CDR3 DNA sequence: TGTGCCAGCAGTTTTATCCAACTAGCGGGGGGGGCCAAAAACATTCAGTACTTC.

This clone occurred a few times. This CDR3 reads CASRRDGGPNQPQHF. CDR3 DNA: TGTGCCAGCAGGAGAGACGGGGGTCCCAATCAGCCCCAGCATTTT. The chain is built from TRBV2 and TRBJ1-5; D may be TRBD1 (5 bases). The germline V gene has CDR1 SNHLY and CDR2 FYNNEI. V lost 6 bases, J lost 3 bases, and 15 bases lay in between. The CDR3 totals 15 residues.

CDR3 bases: TGTGCCAGCAGCTTAGATTCCGAGCGGGGGAACACCGGGGAGCTGTTTTTT. Protein sequence: CASSLDSERGNTGELFF. The rearrangement uses TRBV7-2 and TRBJ2-2, with TRBD2 identical over 7 bases. CDR1 and CDR2 from the germline V gene are SGHTA and FQGNSA. After removal of 1 base from V and 1 base from J, the junction contained 6 bases not matched to a gene. The CDR3 runs 17 residues.

This clone has ten or more counts. The rearrangement links TRBV29-1 to TRBJ1-1, with 8 bases fitting TRBD1. The V and J ends lost 6 bases and 1 base, in that order; junction bases with no gene match: 4. The germline gives CDR1 SQVTM, CDR2 ANQGSEA. This CDR3 is built from 13 residues. The CDR3 loop is CSVDGQGNTEAFF. As DNA, the CDR3 is TGCAGCGTCGACGGACAGGGGAACACTGAAGCTTTCTTT.

In its sample, this clone was seen a few times. The genes are TRBV6-5 and TRBJ1-6; 9 nucleotides line up with TRBD1. The CDR3 runs to 15 residues. Germline V gene sequence: CDR1 MNHEY, CDR2 SVGAGI. V shed 9 bases and J 10 bases; nucleotides not matched to a gene: 13. The CDR3 bases are TGTGCCAGTTCCCTCGGAGGACAGGGGAACTCACCCCTCCACTTT. This gives the protein CASSLGGQGNSPLHF.

This clone was detected a few times. V gene TRBV20-1 combines with J gene TRBJ2-5, with D possibly being TRBD2 (6 bases). CDR3 length: 11 amino acids. Per germline, CDR1 DFQATT and CDR2 SNEGSKA (reference sequence). V dropped 8 bases and J dropped 4 bases, with 11 bases sitting between them. This CDR3 reads CSPSSVETQYF. The CDR3, as DNA: TGCAGTCCATCTAGCGTAGAGACCCAGTACTTC.

There are a few counts of this clone. This chain connects TRBV7-2 to TRBJ2-7, with 9 bases identical to TRBD2. The CDR3 extends over 16 amino acids. The germline V gene encodes CDR1 SGHTA and CDR2 FQGNSA. The V and J ends lost 1 base and 6 bases, in that order; junction bases with no gene match: 10. DNA for the CDR3: TGTGCCAGCAGCTTAGGCTCTAGCGGGGCCGCTCTCGAGCAGTACTTC. It yields the protein CASSLGSSGAALEQYF.

The CDR3 bases are TGTGCCAGCAGCGTAGAGGGGGCCGCTATCGAGCAGTACTTC. Translating it yields CASSVEGAAIEQYF. This chain connects TRBV9 to TRBJ2-7, with 7 bases lining up with TRBD1. J lost 6 bases, V lost 0 bases, and 6 bases had no gene match. The CDR3 sequence is 14 residues long. Germline loops: CDR1 SGDLS, CDR2 YYNGEE.

The rearrangement uses TRBV7-9 and TRBJ2-5; 8 nucleotides line up with TRBD2. There are 14 residues in the CDR3. Per the germline V gene, CDR1 is SEHNR and CDR2 is FQNEAQ (reference sequence). With V trimmed by 5 bases and J by 4 bases, 6 bases remained unmatched. The CDR3 sequence is CASSPLSGVETQYF. The CDR3 DNA reads as TGTGCCAGCAGCCCTCTTAGCGGGGTAGAGACCCAGTACTTC.

J is TRBJ2-1 and V is TRBV5-4, with a tentative D call TRBD2 (7 bases). In germline, CDR1 is SGHNT, CDR2 YYREEE (reference sequence). V was clipped by 0 bases and J by 6 bases, with 13 bases between them. CDR3 length equals 15 residues. CDR3 sequence reads: CASSLDGGAGNEQFF. The CDR3 nucleotides are TGTGCCAGCAGCTTGGATGGGGGGGCCGGCAATGAGCAGTTCTTC.

This rearrangement joins TRBV2 to TRBJ2-3; 8 nucleotides line up with TRBD1. This CDR3 has 16 amino acids. CDR1 SNHLY and CDR2 FYNNEI come from the germline V gene. Trimming cost V 7 bases and J 5 bases; bases outside gene matches: 14. CDR3 in amino acids: CASKDGGRGPGDTQYF. DNA for the CDR3: TGTGCCAGCAAGGATGGGGGCAGGGGGCCGGGAGATACGCAGTATTTT.

The V call is TRBV10-3, the J call TRBJ1-2; tentative D call: TRBD1 (5 bases). The germline gives CDR1 ENHRY, CDR2 SYGVKD. V lost 4 bases, J lost 7 bases, and 10 bases lay in between. The CDR3 length is 12 residues. In DNA form, the CDR3 reads TGTGCCATCAGTGGGGACTGGTTTGGCTACACCTTC. Protein product: CAISGDWFGYTF.

At least ten counts were recorded for this clone. V is TRBV18 and J is TRBJ1-1, with TRBD1 matching 7 bases. CDR3 size: 13 residues. Losses at the gene ends were 3 bases for V and 5 bases for J; bases not matched to a gene: 3. Germline V lookup: CDR1 KGHSH, CDR2 LQKENI. The CDR3 sequence: CASSPDRQTEAFF. For the CDR3, the DNA is TGTGCCAGCTCACCGGACAGGCAGACTGAAGCTTTCTTT. Full variable domain (rest looked up from reference TRBV18 and TRBJ1-1): NAGVMQNPRHLVRRRGQEARLRCSPMKGHSHVYWYRQLPEEGLKFMVYLQKENIIDESGMPKERFSAEFPKEGPSILRIQQVVRGDSAAYFCASSPDRQTEAFFGQGTRLTVV.

V is TRBV7-9 and J is TRBJ2-7, with D possibly matching TRBD2 (6 bases). Germline assignment: CDR1 SEHNR and CDR2 FQNEAQ (reference sequence). CDR3 length: 12 residues. The V and J ends lost 5 bases and 7 bases respectively, with 12 bases between them. The CDR3 here is CASSGRGEEQYF. CDR3 nucleotides: TGTGCCAGCAGCGGGCGGGGTGAAGAGCAGTACTTC.

The genes are TRBV19 and TRBJ2-2, with TRBD1 as a possible D gene (5 bases). Germline V gene sequence: CDR1 LNHDA, CDR2 SQIVND (reference sequence). CDR3 length: 14 residues. Trimming shortened V by 3 bases and J by 6 bases, and 11 bases separated the two germline ends. DNA for the CDR3: TGTGCCAGTAGTATTTTCGGCAGGGCCGGGGAGCTGTTTTTT. Protein product: CASSIFGRAGELFF.

The chain employs TRBV27 and TRBJ2-1; 8 bases fit TRBD1. This CDR3 has 15 amino acids. J gave up 6 bases and V 5 bases, and 9 bases lay outside the gene matches. Germline V CDR1 and CDR2: MNHEY, SMNVEV (reference sequence). The DNA of the CDR3 is TGTGCCAGCAGTCCGCAGCCGACAGGGGTCAATGAGCAGTTCTTC. Translated: CASSPQPTGVNEQFF.

CDR3 DNA sequence: TGTGCCAGCAGCCTTACAGGGGACGGGGAGCTGTTTTTT. Its protein is CASSLTGDGELFF. The rearrangement uses TRBV7-2 and TRBJ2-2; 7 positions agree with TRBD1. Per germline, CDR1 SGHTA and CDR2 FQGNSA. The length of the CDR3 is 13 residues. Losses at the gene ends were 5 bases for V and 7 bases for J; bases not matched to a gene: 4. The entire variable domain, with the rest obtained from reference TRBV7-2 and TRBJ2-2, is as follows: GAGVSQSPSNKVTEKGKDVELRCDPISGHTALYWYRQSLGQGLEFLIYFQGNSAPDKSGLPSDRFSAERTGGSVSTLTIQRTQQEDSAVYLCASSLTGDGELFFGEGSRLTVL.